The 4 T cell receptor beta chains below come from one sample, sequenced in a study of blood T cells in healthy people across ages. Through a sample-barcoded 5' primer and a J-beta primer mix, a second PCR was run for 7 to 11 cycles. TCRdb re-called the 5' RACE reads with MiXCR, one entry per CDR3 protein. The profile shows some 1.4 million distinct CDR3 sequences, about 43% of them singletons. The source material was blood. These receptor sequences come from a woman aged 18-29 years in good health.

The chain uses TRBV27 and TRBJ2-5, with D perhaps given as TRBD1 or TRBD2 (6 bases each). The CDR3 covers 12 residues. Germline V gene lookup returns CDR1 MNHEY and CDR2 SMNVEV (reference sequence). V was pared by 7 bases and J by 9 bases, with 15 bases between. CDR3 loop: CASKNRDSAQYF. CDR3 coding DNA: TGTGCCAGCAAAAACAGGGACTCGGCCCAGTACTTC.

The chain is built from TRBV9 and TRBJ1-3; a possible D gene is TRBD1 (5 bases). The CDR3 is 18 amino acids. Germline-derived CDR1 and CDR2 are SGDLS and YYNGEE. The V gene lost 4 bases and the J gene lost 4 bases, with 24 bases spanning the gap. The CDR3 loop is CASSNQGAGGGRGNTIYF. CDR3 nucleotide sequence: TGTGCCAGCAGCAATCAGGGTGCGGGTGGAGGCCGAGGAAACACCATATATTTT.

The chain couples TRBV5-1 to TRBJ1-1, with D perhaps matching TRBD1 (5 bases). V was pared by 2 bases and J by 1 base, with 9 bases between. Germline V CDR1 and CDR2: SGHRS, YFSETQ. CDR3 size: 14 residues. The CDR3 DNA is TGCGCCAGCAGCTTTGGGGGGTGGAACACTGAAGCTTTCTTT. As protein: CASSFGGWNTEAFF. Looking up the rest from reference TRBV5-1 and TRBJ1-1 gives the full variable domain: KAGVTQTPRYLIKTRGQQVTLSCSPISGHRSVSWYQQTPGQGLQFLFEYFSETQRNKGNFPGRFSGRQFSNSRSEMNVSTLELGDSALYLCASSFGGWNTEAFFGQGTRLTVV.

V gene TRBV29-1 combines with J gene TRBJ1-2; weak D call: TRBD1 (6 bases). The germline V and J ends were trimmed by 4 bases and 0 bases, with 9 bases remaining between them. Germline CDR1 SQVTM, CDR2 ANQGSEA. The CDR3 consists of 13 residues. The CDR3 DNA reads as TGCAGCGTTGGGACAGCCTCTAACTATGGCTACACCTTC. It encodes CSVGTASNYGYTF.